The subject of this entry is one T cell receptor beta chain. Its antigen is currently unknown. The PCR used 60 Vbeta and 13 Jbeta primers. Clones were sequenced by immunoSEQ multiplex PCR, and TCRdb holds only the in-frame ones, with some missing. The sample lists approximately 180,000 clones; roughly 79% were seen once. Trimming removed 1 base from V and 5 bases from J, with 14 bases in between. The CDR3 is 15 residues long. Looked up from germline, CDR1 is LGHNA and CDR2 is YSLEER. The entry originates in a study of cytomegalovirus exposure and HLA in healthy donors. Broader study findings: It emerged from a later analysis that several of the most significant clusters appeared to be linked to common viral pathogens.

The chain employs TRBV4-3 and TRBJ2-5; D gene ambiguous. The clonotype comes from a woman under 30 in good health and CMV-seropositive. Sample: PBMCs. Written as DNA, the CDR3 is TGCGCCAGCAGCCAAGTGCGCGACTCCCGGGAGACCCAGTACTTC. Protein sequence: CASSQVRDSRETQYF.